The sequence of this T cell receptor (beta chain) was determined in a study of identical twins. General study points: Beta out-of-frame twin sharing showed a weaker excess.

Template switching added a universal primer site; cDNA carried unique molecular identifiers. Each CDR3 protein is one row after TCRdb ran MiXCR on the 5' RACE reads. The sample lists about 810,000 distinct CDR3 sequences; 9% to 15% were seen once. This clonotype was detected only a few times. Its matching antigen is unknown. The V segment lost 4 bases and the J segment 3 bases; nucleotides outside the gene matches: 1. The CDR3 has 12 residues. The germline CDR1 and CDR2 sequences are DFQATT and SNEGSKA (reference sequence). These same data were also listed under a study on yellow fever vaccine responses in identical twins. That paper notes: Twin vaccine T cell responses reportedly seemed partly convergent, partly personalized.

Material for sequencing was PBMCs. The chain carries TRBV20-1 and TRBJ1-1; TRBD1 matches 8 bases. This TCR was recovered from a young woman in good health. CDR3 bases: TGCAGTGCTACAGGGGGCGACACTGAAGCTTTCTTT. It is translated as CSATGGDTEAFF.